The next 29 T cell receptor beta chains were all read from a single sample in a study of shared clonotypes between healthy human individuals. Here immunoSEQ multiplex PCR was the method, and the copy in TCRdb shows in-frame clones only, minus some. The table includes roughly 1.5 million clones, approximately 98% detected once. Sequences were obtained from naive CD4+ T cells sorted from blood. Described subset: CD45RA+ positively selected. The receptors stem from a man aged 25 to 40 in good health.

The chain links TRBV9 to TRBJ2-7, with D possibly TRBD2 on 5 matching bases. The CDR3 totals 15 residues. CDR1 and CDR2 (germline): SGDLS, YYNGEE. With 1 base removed from V and 0 bases from J, the gap between germline ends came to 11 bases. CDR3 DNA: TGTGCCAGCAGCGTACGAGCGGATGACTCCTACGAGCAGTACTTC. Its translation is CASSVRADDSYEQYF.

The chain employs TRBV5-1 and TRBJ1-1, with 9 bases matching TRBD1. J was trimmed by 2 bases and V by 3 bases; bases with no gene match: 11. CDR1 is SGHRS, CDR2 YFSETQ, per germline. The CDR3 contains 17 residues. The CDR3 DNA follows: TGCGCCAGCAGCTCCTCCCCACAGGGGGCGCTTAACACTGAAGCTTTCTTT. Protein sequence: CASSSSPQGALNTEAFF. The full variable domain, in which reference TRBV5-1 and TRBJ1-1 provide the parts outside the CDR3, is KAGVTQTPRYLIKTRGQQVTLSCSPISGHRSVSWYQQTPGQGLQFLFEYFSETQRNKGNFPGRFSGRQFSNSRSEMNVSTLELGDSALYLCASSSSPQGALNTEAFFGQGTRLTVV.

This clone came up once. This chain connects TRBV28 to TRBJ1-2; D is uncertain. There are 14 residues in the CDR3. V lost 3 bases and J lost 4, with 12 bases in between. Germline CDR1 is MDHEN and CDR2 is SYDVKM. CDR3 region: CASSFFDFGYGYTF. DNA for the CDR3: TGTGCCAGCAGTTTTTTTGATTTTGGCTATGGCTACACCTTC.

This sequence joins TRBV14 and TRBJ2-3; a weak D match, TRBD2 (5 bases). V was trimmed by 2 bases and J by 0 bases, leaving 12 bases between them. Germline V gives CDR1 SGHDN, CDR2 FVKESK. The CDR3 consists of 16 residues. CDR3 nucleotide sequence: TGTGCCAGCAGCCAAAGTTGGGCTAGCAGCACAGATACGCAGTATTTT. Translated: CASSQSWASSTDTQYF.

In regard to this clone: Other DNA sequences within the sample encode an identical CDR3. The chain couples TRBV18 to TRBJ2-3; D is ambiguous. The CDR3 consists of 13 residues. Looked up from germline, CDR1 is KGHSH and CDR2 is LQKENI. V shed 0 bases and J shed 5 bases, with 6 bases lying between them. DNA of the CDR3: TGTGCCAGCTCACCACCCTCCCAAGATACGCAGTATTTT. It codes for CASSPPSQDTQYF.

As concerns this clone: This sample also contains other DNA sequences that code for the same CDR3. The V and J genes are TRBV9 and TRBJ2-5; 7 positions agree with TRBD2. CDR1 SGDLS and CDR2 YYNGEE come from the germline V gene. The CDR3 is made up of 13 amino acids. Trimming took 2 bases from V and 5 from J; bases not matched to a gene: 3. The CDR3 sequence: CASSVSSGETQYF. The CDR3 DNA sequence: TGTGCCAGCAGCGTGAGTAGCGGGGAGACCCAGTACTTC.

This rearrangement joins TRBV10-2 to TRBJ2-7; 9 bases align to TRBD1. V lost 7 bases, J lost 2 bases, and 12 bases stayed unmatched. The CDR3 extends over 16 amino acids. CDR1 and CDR2 (germline): WSHSY, SAAADI. CDR3 sequence: CASITVRDREAYEQYF. Here the CDR3 DNA reads TGCGCCAGCATAACGGTAAGGGACAGGGAAGCCTACGAGCAGTACTTC.

V and J are TRBV28 and TRBJ2-5, with 7 bases that match TRBD2. After removal of 6 bases from V and 0 bases from J, the junction contained 16 bases not matched to a gene. The CDR3 covers 18 residues. Germline CDR1 reads MDHEN; CDR2 reads SYDVKM. The CDR3 protein is CASRGISVGGLYQETQYF. The CDR3 coding sequence is TGTGCCAGCAGGGGGATCTCCGTGGGAGGGTTGTACCAAGAGACCCAGTACTTC.

J is TRBJ2-5 and V is TRBV7-6, with D hard to call. V was pared by 0 bases and J by 1 base, with 6 bases between. The CDR3 is made up of 14 amino acids. Germline V gives CDR1 SGHVS, CDR2 FNYEAQ. In DNA form, the CDR3 reads TGTGCCAGCAGCTTAGCCGTACTCCAAGAGACCCAGTACTTC. Residues: CASSLAVLQETQYF.

This clone was found once. The V gene is TRBV7-9, the J gene TRBJ2-1, with 9 bases lining up with TRBD1. With V trimmed by 0 bases and J by 9 bases, 9 bases remained unmatched. The CDR3 is 16 amino acids. Germline CDR1 SEHNR, CDR2 FQNEAQ (reference sequence). The CDR3 sequence is CASSLAGQGSFGEQFF. In DNA form, the CDR3 reads TGTGCCAGCAGCTTAGCGGGACAGGGATCGTTTGGTGAGCAGTTCTTC.

This chain links TRBV5-1 with TRBJ2-3; D is perhaps TRBD1 (6 bases). The CDR3 runs 14 residues. Trimming took 4 bases from V and 3 from J, leaving 12 bases between them. Germline-derived CDR1 and CDR2 are SGHRS and YFSETQ. This chain's CDR3 is CASSPRQDTDTQYF. CDR3 DNA sequence: TGCGCCAGCAGCCCCAGACAGGATACAGATACGCAGTATTTT.

V gene TRBV28 combines with J gene TRBJ2-7, with 9 nucleotides matching TRBD2. The trim removed 5 bases at V and 3 bases at J, leaving 8 bases unmatched. CDR1 is MDHEN, CDR2 SYDVKM, per germline. The CDR3 has 15 amino acids. In DNA, the CDR3 is TGTGCCAGCAGTATGTCCCGAGCGGGAGGCTACGAGCAGTACTTC. It specifies CASSMSRAGGYEQYF.

The chain combines TRBV7-2 with TRBJ1-5; 8 nucleotides match TRBD1. The CDR3 has 15 residues. Germline V CDR1 and CDR2: SGHTA, FQGNSA. The J segment lost 6 bases and the V segment lost 0 bases, leaving 4 bases of the junction unmatched. The CDR3 is CASSLAAGGFQPQHF. DNA for the CDR3: TGTGCCAGCAGCTTAGCTGCAGGGGGCTTTCAGCCCCAGCATTTT.

V usage is TRBV10-3 and J usage is TRBJ2-1; 10 nucleotides agree with TRBD2. CDR3 length: 15 amino acids. CDR1 is ENHRY, CDR2 SYGVKD, per germline. Trimming took 4 bases from V and 4 from J; bases not matched to a gene: 4. Here the CDR3 reads CAISVSGRGYNEQFF. The CDR3 nucleotides read TGTGCCATCAGTGTGAGCGGGAGGGGATACAATGAGCAGTTCTTC.

V gene TRBV28 combines with J gene TRBJ2-7; 7 positions match TRBD1. This CDR3 spans 14 amino acids. The germline CDR1 and CDR2 sequences are MDHEN and SYDVKM. V trimming: 7 bases; J trimming: 4 bases; junction bases outside the gene matches: 10. The CDR3 DNA reads TGTGCCAGCACCCCCCGGGACAGCTATTACGAGCAGTACTTC. Translated, it gives CASTPRDSYYEQYF.

The chain links TRBV6-5 to TRBJ2-3; 7 bases fit TRBD1. Germline V gene lookup returns CDR1 MNHEY and CDR2 SVGAGI. The CDR3 loop spans 15 amino acids. V was clipped by 5 bases and J by 0 bases; unmatched bases: 5. The CDR3 loop reads CASSRQGGSTDTQYF. CDR3 nucleotide sequence: TGTGCCAGCAGTAGACAGGGCGGGAGCACAGATACGCAGTATTTT.

The V call is TRBV4-1, the J call TRBJ2-7; D remains ambiguous. Per the germline V gene, CDR1 is MGHRA and CDR2 is YSYEKL. Trimming stripped 1 base from V and 3 bases from J, with 4 bases between. The CDR3 extends over 12 amino acids. The CDR3 here is CASSQGYYEQYF. In DNA, the CDR3 is TGCGCCAGCAGCCAAGGGTACTACGAGCAGTACTTC.

J is TRBJ2-7 and V is TRBV19; TRBD2 aligns across 8 bases. This CDR3 is 18 amino acids long. Germline values: CDR1 LNHDA, CDR2 SQIVND (reference sequence). The junction had 15 bases not matched to a gene; V was cut back by 3 bases and J by 2 bases. CDR3 sequence: CASSIGVRASGHAYEQYF. The CDR3 DNA sequence: TGTGCCAGTAGTATCGGCGTCCGGGCTAGCGGGCACGCCTACGAGCAGTACTTC.

About this clone itself: Other DNA sequences of this sample code for an identical CDR3. The CDR3 region is CASSPGRRNEKLFF. The CDR3 DNA reads as TGTGCCAGCTCACCAGGACGGCGCAATGAAAAACTGTTTTTT. This chain links TRBV18 with TRBJ1-4; D remains ambiguous. V lost 2 bases to trimming and J lost 5 bases, with 9 bases between them. The CDR3 consists of 14 residues. Germline lookup yields CDR1 KGHSH and CDR2 LQKENI.

This clone occurred once. The V gene is TRBV5-4, the J gene TRBJ2-1; 9 bases are a match to TRBD2. This CDR3 spans 16 amino acids. Germline V gene data show CDR1 as SGHNT and CDR2 as YYREEE (reference sequence). J gave up 6 bases and V 4 bases, and 11 bases lay outside the gene matches. The CDR3 spells CASSPSAGGLPNEQFF. CDR3 DNA: TGTGCCAGCAGCCCTTCAGCGGGAGGACTGCCCAATGAGCAGTTCTTC.

V gene TRBV11-3 combines with J gene TRBJ2-1, with TRBD2 identical over 10 bases. This CDR3 has 18 residues. With V trimmed by 1 base and J by 4 bases, 10 bases remained unmatched. The germline gives CDR1 SGHNT, CDR2 YENEEA. The CDR3, as DNA: TGTGCCAGCAGCTTAGTATTTGCTAGCGGGAGTGTGTACAATGAGCAGTTCTTC. It yields the protein CASSLVFASGSVYNEQFF. The full variable domain, rest sourced from reference TRBV11-3 and TRBJ2-1, is EAGVVQSPRYKIIEKKQPVAFWCNPISGHNTLYWYLQNLGQGPELLIRYENEEAVDDSQLPKDRFSAERLKGVDSTLKIQPAELGDSAVYLCASSLVFASGSVYNEQFFGPGTRLTVL.

The chain couples TRBV6-5 to TRBJ2-7; D perhaps matches TRBD2 (5 bases). The germline gives CDR1 MNHEY, CDR2 SVGAGI. The length of the CDR3 is 11 residues. V was shortened by 6 bases and J by 7 bases, with 10 bases between the two germline ends. The CDR3 protein is CASRVGKEQYF. CDR3 nucleotides: TGTGCCAGCAGGGTCGGGAAGGAGCAGTACTTC.

The chain has TRBV5-1 and TRBJ2-3; D is uncertain. This CDR3 comprises 15 residues. Trimming took 4 bases from V and 5 from J, leaving 17 bases between them. In germline, CDR1 is SGHRS, CDR2 YFSETQ. CDR3 in amino acids: CASSRPVGLGDTQYF. CDR3 coding DNA: TGCGCCAGCAGCCGTCCTGTGGGCCTCGGAGATACGCAGTATTTT.

The V call is TRBV19, the J call TRBJ1-1, with 9 positions matching TRBD1. The CDR3 is 12 residues long. Germline trimming cut 7 bases from V and 7 bases from J; bases unmatched to any gene: 4. Germline V gene lookup returns CDR1 LNHDA and CDR2 SQIVND (reference sequence). CDR3 DNA: TGTGCCAGTAAGGACAGGGGAAATGAAGCTTTCTTT. It codes for CASKDRGNEAFF.

The J gene is TRBJ1-2, the V gene TRBV28; D call uncertain. The CDR3 contains 13 residues. Germline values: CDR1 MDHEN, CDR2 SYDVKM. V was pared by 6 bases and J by 0 bases, with 8 bases between. This chain's CDR3 is CASRLTTNYGYTF. The CDR3 bases are TGTGCCAGCAGATTAACAACTAACTATGGCTACACCTTC.

To note about this clone: Other nucleotide sequences from this sample produce the same CDR3. The J gene is TRBJ2-7, the V gene TRBV5-4; no definite D call. V was trimmed by 3 bases and J by 3 bases, leaving 7 bases between them. Germline CDR1 is SGHNT and CDR2 is YYREEE (reference sequence). The CDR3 loop spans 12 amino acids. CDR3 loop: CASSSDGYEQYF. Here the CDR3 DNA reads TGTGCCAGCAGCTCGGACGGCTACGAGCAGTACTTC. Supplemented by reference TRBV5-4 and TRBJ2-7, the full variable domain reads ETGVTQSPTHLIKTRGQQVTLRCSSQSGHNTVSWYQQALGQGPQFIFQYYREEENGRGNFPPRFSGLQFPNYSSELNVNALELDDSALYLCASSSDGYEQYFGPGTRLTVT.

V gene TRBV18 combines with J gene TRBJ2-7; 8 nucleotides agree with TRBD1. The CDR3 loop spans 14 amino acids. Germline V gives CDR1 KGHSH, CDR2 LQKENI. J was trimmed by 1 base and V by 6 bases; bases with no gene match: 5. The CDR3 sequence is CASSRTGTSYEQYF. DNA of the CDR3: TGTGCCAGCTCTCGGACAGGGACATCCTACGAGCAGTACTTC.

The rearrangement uses TRBV6-5 and TRBJ2-1; tentatively, D is TRBD2 (7 bases). CDR3 length: 14 amino acids. Between the trimmed V and J ends, which lost 5 bases and 6 bases, there was a span of 14 bases. Germline-derived CDR1 and CDR2 are MNHEY and SVGAGI. The CDR3 DNA follows: TGTGCCAGCAGTCGCTCGGGGGGCCCCAATGAGCAGTTCTTC. It encodes CASSRSGGPNEQFF.

This chain links TRBV7-9 with TRBJ2-7, with 9 positions matching TRBD2. The germline V gene encodes CDR1 SEHNR and CDR2 FQNEAQ (reference sequence). This CDR3 region has 15 residues. The V segment lost 6 bases and the J segment 0 bases; nucleotides outside the gene matches: 6. The CDR3 loop is CASRAGTSISYEQYF. Here the CDR3 DNA reads TGTGCCAGCAGGGCCGGGACTAGCATCTCCTACGAGCAGTACTTC.